This T cell receptor beta chain was documented in a study of T cells in tumors after PD-1 blockade. The overall study: Either cemiplimab 350 mg every 2 weeks or pembrolizumab 200 mg every 3 weeks was given. Blood samples averaged about 110,000 templates (range about 21,000-260,000) and over 35,000 unique clonotypes. Study conclusions and caveats: Some novel exhausted tumor clones appeared in pre-treatment blood, suggesting peripheral recruitment.

The CDR3 has 13 residues. The V segment lost 5 bases and the J segment 7 bases; nucleotides outside the gene matches: 6. Germline V gene data show CDR1 as MDHEN and CDR2 as SYDVKM. This table comes from immunoSEQ multiplex PCR, and its TCRdb copy is limited to in-frame clones, with some not included. The repertoire holds under 75,000 clones, around 74% seen once, with about 4.8% in the top ten. Comment on this clone: Its antigen is not known.

The V gene is TRBV28, the J gene TRBJ2-5; 8 bases line up with TRBD2. This clonotype was obtained from a human donor with basal cell carcinoma. This specimen consisted of PBMCs, obtained after anti-PD-1 treatment. The CDR3: CASSPTSVATQYF. CDR3 coding DNA: TGTGCCAGCAGTCCGACTAGCGTTGCGACCCAGTACTTC.